These T cell receptor beta chains were read from a single sample in a study of shared clonotypes between healthy human individuals. Method: immunoSEQ multiplex PCR; TCRdb's copy keeps in-frame clones and lacks some. The sample contains fewer than 650,000 clones, approximately 80% of which appear only once. The sample comprised PBMCs. The receptor source for this set is a woman aged 40 to 50 in good health. Some clones in this sample may be carry-over from other donors' samples. Each CDR3 is given with its conserved first and last residue. A D gene is named only where the DNA matches it firmly. Clone size is shown for a subset of rows, as once, few, many or a class of expanded clone.

.,TRBV5-1,TRBJ2-1,once,TGCGCCAGCAGCTTGGCCGTCAACAATGAGCAGTTCTTC,CASSLAVNNEQFF
.,TRBV9,TRBJ2-7,.,TGTGCCTCGCCGGGACCGTCCATCTACGAGCAGTACTTC,CASPGPSIYEQYF
.,TRBV19,TRBJ1-1,.,TGTGCCAGTAGTATTGCGACAGCTCCCACTGAAGCTTTCTTT,CASSIATAPTEAFF
.,TRBV5-1,TRBJ2-7,.,TGCGCCAGCAGCAACCCAGGGGGGGGGTACGAGCAGTACTTC,CASSNPGGGYEQYF
TRBD2,TRBV6-6,TRBJ2-7,few,TGTGCCAGCAGTTCTTCAGCGGGGGCATCCTACGAGCAGTACTTC,CASSSSAGASYEQYF
.,TRBV6-1,TRBJ1-5,.,TGTGCCAGCACCGAATATCCGCGGCCCCAGCATTTT,CASTEYPRPQHF
TRBD1,TRBV5-1,TRBJ2-3,few,TGCGCCAGCAGCCTAGGGGGCGGCACAGATACGCAGTATTTT,CASSLGGGTDTQYF
TRBD1,TRBV11-2,TRBJ1-4,.,TGTGCCAGCAGCCCCACAGGGGGCGCAACGGAAAAACTGTTTTTT,CASSPTGGATEKLFF
TRBD1,TRBV6-5,TRBJ1-6,.,TGTGCCAGCAGTTACACCAGGGGGAATTCACCCCTCCACTTT,CASSYTRGNSPLHF
TRBD1,TRBV6-1,TRBJ1-5,.,TGTGCCAGCAGTGAATTATTTTGGTCCGGGGACAGGTCAAATCAGCCCCAGCATTTT,CASSELFWSGDRSNQPQHF
.,TRBV27,TRBJ2-5,.,TGTGCCAGCAGTTTAAACAAAGGGGCAGGCCCGCAAGAGACCCAGTACTTC,CASSLNKGAGPQETQYF
.,TRBV10-3,TRBJ1-5,.,TGTGCCATCAGTGAGTCGGGGGACAATAGCAATCAGCCCCAGCATTTT,CAISESGDNSNQPQHF
.,TRBV4-1,TRBJ1-1,.,TGCGCCAGCAGCCAAGTATGGCAGATGAACACTGAAGCTTTCTTT,CASSQVWQMNTEAFF
.,TRBV2,TRBJ1-5,.,TGTGCCAGCAGTGTGGGTGGAGGGGGGAGCAATCAGCCCCAGCATTTT,CASSVGGGGSNQPQHF
TRBD1,TRBV2,TRBJ2-2,once,TGTGCCAGTGGACAGGCGAACACCGGGGAGCTGTTTTTT,CASGQANTGELFF
.,TRBV15,TRBJ1-4,few,TGTGCCACAGGAGGGCGACCCACTAATGAAAAACTGTTTTTT,CATGGRPTNEKLFF
.,TRBV7-3,TRBJ2-1,.,TGTGCCAGCAGCTGGGCTAGCTACAATGAGCAGTTCTTC,CASSWASYNEQFF
.,TRBV18,TRBJ1-5,few,TGTGCCAGCTCACCGGGTAATAGCAATCAGCCCCAGCATTTT,CASSPGNSNQPQHF
TRBD1,TRBV2,TRBJ1-2,.,TGTGCCAGCAGGAGGGACAGCTATGGCTACACCTTC,CASRRDSYGYTF
.,TRBV6-6,TRBJ2-7,.,TGTGCCAGCAGTTTCTCGACAGGAACCTACGAGCAGTACTTC,CASSFSTGTYEQYF
.,TRBV18,TRBJ1-2,.,TGTGCCGGCTCGCCGGCAGGGGACACGATTGGCTACACCTTC,CAGSPAGDTIGYTF
TRBD2,TRBV19,TRBJ2-7,.,TGTGCCAGTAGTATCCGGACTAGCGGGGCCTACGAGCAGTACTTC,CASSIRTSGAYEQYF
.,TRBV6-4,TRBJ2-1,.,TGTGCCAGCGGCCCGGACACGAGCTCCTACAATGAGCAGTTCTTC,CASGPDTSSYNEQFF
TRBD2,TRBV7-2,TRBJ2-1,.,TGTGCCAGCAGCTTGGGGTTTAGGACTAGTCGTAGAAATGAGCAGTTCTTC,CASSLGFRTSRRNEQFF
.,TRBV28,TRBJ1-5,.,TGTGCCAGCGGGCGGGGACGGAGTTATAGCAATCAGCCCCAGCATTTT,CASGRGRSYSNQPQHF
.,TRBV29-1,TRBJ2-1,.,TGCAGCGTTGAATCTGGCTACAATGAGCAGTTCTTC,CSVESGYNEQFF
.,TRBV5-5,TRBJ1-2,.,TGTGCCACCCGACAGGAACTCGCTAACTATGGCTACACCTTC,CATRQELANYGYTF
.,TRBV7-6,TRBJ1-5,few,TGTGCCAGCAGCCCTCAGGGTTATAGCAATCAGCCCCAGCATTTT,CASSPQGYSNQPQHF
.,TRBV21-1,TRBJ2-7,few,TGTGCCAGCAGCAAACCAGGGGACAGGGGGCGCGAGCAGTACTTC,CASSKPGDRGREQYF
.,TRBV28,TRBJ1-2,.,TGTGCCACGGGCAGGGACTATGGCTACACCTTC,CATGRDYGYTF
.,TRBV10-3,TRBJ1-2,.,TGTGCCATCAGTGGGATCGACCAGGGTGGCTACACCTTC,CAISGIDQGGYTF
.,TRBV21-1,TRBJ2-1,.,TGTGCCAGCAGCTTCCGACTAGCCCTAATGAATGAGCAGTTCTTC,CASSFRLALMNEQFF
.,TRBV18,TRBJ2-3,once,TGTGCCAGCTCACCACTAAGGGGAGACCAACTTATCACAGATACGCAGTATTTT,CASSPLRGDQLITDTQYF